Listed below are T cell receptor beta chains from one sample, sequenced in a study of technical replicates of blood from several donors. Using immunoSEQ multiplex PCR, the repertoire was profiled, and TCRdb retains in-frame clones only, with some absent. The repertoire has tens of thousands of clones, about 82% of them found once; the top ten carry 5.6%. The sequenced material came from PBMCs. The source of these receptors is a human donor in good health. Some clones in this sample may be carry-over from other donors' samples. CDR3s include the opening cysteine and the closing phenylalanine or tryptophan.

J gene | V gene | CDR3 protein
TRBJ1-4 | TRBV19 | CASSISGETNEKLFF
TRBJ1-5 | TRBV10-3 | CAISRGVEGQPQHF
TRBJ2-1 | TRBV6-1 | CASRGTETNYNEQFF
TRBJ1-1 | TRBV5-6 | CASSSTSDSLVTEAFF
TRBJ1-4 | TRBV30 | CAWTGSGEKLFF
TRBJ1-2 | TRBV7-2 | CASSLERQGRGGYTF
TRBJ1-2 | TRBV4-1 | CASRGVGGALPLGYTF
TRBJ1-4 | TRBV7-9 | CASSSTTGGGNEKLFF
TRBJ2-2 | TRBV7-3 | CASTPPGNTGELFF
TRBJ2-5 | TRBV7-6 | CASSSGQVWVETQYF
TRBJ1-6 | TRBV4-3 | CASSQDVGTNSPLHF
TRBJ1-2 | TRBV4-2 | CASSQEKGDRVYGYTF